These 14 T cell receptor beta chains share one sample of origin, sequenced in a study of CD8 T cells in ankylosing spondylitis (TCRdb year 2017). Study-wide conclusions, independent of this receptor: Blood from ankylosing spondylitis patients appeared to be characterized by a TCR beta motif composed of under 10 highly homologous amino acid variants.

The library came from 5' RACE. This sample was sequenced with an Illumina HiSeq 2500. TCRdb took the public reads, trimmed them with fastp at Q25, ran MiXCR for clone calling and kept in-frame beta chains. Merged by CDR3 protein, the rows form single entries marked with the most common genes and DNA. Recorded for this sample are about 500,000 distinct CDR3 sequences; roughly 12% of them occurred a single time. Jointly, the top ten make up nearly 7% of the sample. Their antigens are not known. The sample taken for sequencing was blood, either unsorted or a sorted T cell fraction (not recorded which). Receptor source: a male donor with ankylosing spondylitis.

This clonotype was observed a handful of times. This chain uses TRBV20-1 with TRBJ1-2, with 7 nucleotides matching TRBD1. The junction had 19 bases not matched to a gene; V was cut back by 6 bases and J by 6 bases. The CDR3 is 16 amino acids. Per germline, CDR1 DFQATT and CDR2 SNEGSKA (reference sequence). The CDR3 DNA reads TGCAGTGCCCCGGACAGGCGACGATCCCTTGGTGATGGCTACACCTTC. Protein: CSAPDRRRSLGDGYTF.

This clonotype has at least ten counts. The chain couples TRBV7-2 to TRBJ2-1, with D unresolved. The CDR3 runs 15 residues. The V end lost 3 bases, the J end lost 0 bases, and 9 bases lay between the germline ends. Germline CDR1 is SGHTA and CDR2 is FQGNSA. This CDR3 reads CASSFEGSSYNEQFF. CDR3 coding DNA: TGTGCCAGCAGCTTCGAAGGAAGCTCCTACAATGAGCAGTTCTTC.

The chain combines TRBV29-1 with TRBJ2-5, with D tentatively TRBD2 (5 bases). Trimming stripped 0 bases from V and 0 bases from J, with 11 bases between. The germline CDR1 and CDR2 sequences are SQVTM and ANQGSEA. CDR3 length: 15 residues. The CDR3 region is CSVEDPRDYQETQYF. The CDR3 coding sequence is TGCAGCGTTGAAGATCCCCGGGATTACCAAGAGACCCAGTACTTC.

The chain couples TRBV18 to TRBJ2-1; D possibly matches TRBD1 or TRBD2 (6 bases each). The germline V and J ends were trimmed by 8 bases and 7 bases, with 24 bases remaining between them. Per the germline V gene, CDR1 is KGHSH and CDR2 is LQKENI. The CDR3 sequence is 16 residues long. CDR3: CASPYNGGLRGNEQFF. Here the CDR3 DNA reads TGTGCCAGCCCATACAATGGGGGGCTGCGGGGTAATGAGCAGTTCTTC.

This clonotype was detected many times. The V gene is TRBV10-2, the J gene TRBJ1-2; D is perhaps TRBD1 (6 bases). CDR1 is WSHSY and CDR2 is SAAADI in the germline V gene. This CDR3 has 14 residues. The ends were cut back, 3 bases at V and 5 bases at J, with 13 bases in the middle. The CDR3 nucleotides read TGCGCCAGCAGTGAACGGGGGGCTGAGTATGGCTACACCTTC. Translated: CASSERGAEYGYTF.

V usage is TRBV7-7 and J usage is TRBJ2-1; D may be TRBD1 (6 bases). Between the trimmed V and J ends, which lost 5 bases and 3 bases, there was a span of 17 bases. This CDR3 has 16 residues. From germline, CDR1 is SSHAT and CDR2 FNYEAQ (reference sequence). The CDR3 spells CASSRAPGQSYNEQFF. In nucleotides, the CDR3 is TGTGCCAGCAGCCGCGCACCCGGACAGAGCTACAATGAGCAGTTCTTC.

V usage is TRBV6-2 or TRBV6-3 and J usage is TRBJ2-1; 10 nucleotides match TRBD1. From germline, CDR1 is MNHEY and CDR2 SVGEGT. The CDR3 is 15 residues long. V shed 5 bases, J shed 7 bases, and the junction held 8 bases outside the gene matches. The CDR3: CASSKPGQGRNEQFF. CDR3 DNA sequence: TGTGCCAGCAGTAAGCCGGGACAGGGGAGGAATGAGCAGTTCTTC.

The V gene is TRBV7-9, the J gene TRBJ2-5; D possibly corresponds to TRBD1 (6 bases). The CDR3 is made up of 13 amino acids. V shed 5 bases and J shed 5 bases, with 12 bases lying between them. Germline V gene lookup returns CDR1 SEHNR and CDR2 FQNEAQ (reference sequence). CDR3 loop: CASSPGTFETQYF. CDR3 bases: TGTGCCAGCAGCCCCGGGACATTTGAGACCCAGTACTTC.

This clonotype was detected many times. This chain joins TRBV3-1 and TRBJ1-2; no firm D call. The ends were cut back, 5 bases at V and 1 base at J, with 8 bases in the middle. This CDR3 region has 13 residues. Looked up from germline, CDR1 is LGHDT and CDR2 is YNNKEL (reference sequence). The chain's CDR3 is CASSNGLNYGYTF. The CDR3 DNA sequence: TGTGCCAGCAGCAACGGCCTTAACTATGGCTACACCTTC.

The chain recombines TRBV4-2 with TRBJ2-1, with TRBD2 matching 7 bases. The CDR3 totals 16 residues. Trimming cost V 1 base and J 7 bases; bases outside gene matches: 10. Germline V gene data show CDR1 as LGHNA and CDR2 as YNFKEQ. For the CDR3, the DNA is TGTGCCAGCAGCCAAGTTACCAGCGGGAAACTGAATGAGCAGTTCTTC. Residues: CASSQVTSGKLNEQFF.

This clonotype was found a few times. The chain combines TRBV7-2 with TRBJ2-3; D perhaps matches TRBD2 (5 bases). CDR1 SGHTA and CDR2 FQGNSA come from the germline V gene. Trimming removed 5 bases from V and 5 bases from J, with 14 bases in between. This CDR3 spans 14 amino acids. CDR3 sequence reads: CASSPRPTRDTQYF. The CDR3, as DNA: TGTGCCAGCAGCCCCCGACCCACTAGAGATACGCAGTATTTT.

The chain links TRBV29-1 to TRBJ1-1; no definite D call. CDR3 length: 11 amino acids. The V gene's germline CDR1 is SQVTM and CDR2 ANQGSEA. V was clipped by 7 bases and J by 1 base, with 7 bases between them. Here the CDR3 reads CSAAENTEAFF. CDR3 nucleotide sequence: TGCAGCGCCGCTGAGAACACTGAAGCTTTCTTT.

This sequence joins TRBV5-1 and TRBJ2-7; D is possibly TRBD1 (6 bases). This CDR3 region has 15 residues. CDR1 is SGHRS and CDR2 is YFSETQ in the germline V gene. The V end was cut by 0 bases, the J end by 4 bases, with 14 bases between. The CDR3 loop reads CASSLEPQGSYEQYF. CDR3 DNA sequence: TGCGCCAGCAGCTTGGAGCCCCAGGGGTCGTACGAGCAGTACTTC.

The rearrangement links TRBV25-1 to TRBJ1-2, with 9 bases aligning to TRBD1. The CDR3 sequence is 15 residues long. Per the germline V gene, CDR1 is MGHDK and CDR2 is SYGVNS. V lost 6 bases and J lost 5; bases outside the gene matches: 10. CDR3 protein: CASRATGTGYYGYTF. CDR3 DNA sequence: TGTGCCAGCAGAGCAACCGGGACAGGGTATTATGGCTACACCTTC.